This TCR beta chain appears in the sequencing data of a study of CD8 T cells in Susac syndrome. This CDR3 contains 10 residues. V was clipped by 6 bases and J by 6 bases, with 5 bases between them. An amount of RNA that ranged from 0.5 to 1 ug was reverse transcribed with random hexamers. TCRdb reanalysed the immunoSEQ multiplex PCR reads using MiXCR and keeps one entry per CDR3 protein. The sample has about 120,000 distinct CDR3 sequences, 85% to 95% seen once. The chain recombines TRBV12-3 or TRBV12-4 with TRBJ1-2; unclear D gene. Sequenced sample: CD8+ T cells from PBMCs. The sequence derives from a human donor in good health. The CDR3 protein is CASSIDGYTF. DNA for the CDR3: TGTGCCAGCAGCATCGATGGCTACACCTTC.